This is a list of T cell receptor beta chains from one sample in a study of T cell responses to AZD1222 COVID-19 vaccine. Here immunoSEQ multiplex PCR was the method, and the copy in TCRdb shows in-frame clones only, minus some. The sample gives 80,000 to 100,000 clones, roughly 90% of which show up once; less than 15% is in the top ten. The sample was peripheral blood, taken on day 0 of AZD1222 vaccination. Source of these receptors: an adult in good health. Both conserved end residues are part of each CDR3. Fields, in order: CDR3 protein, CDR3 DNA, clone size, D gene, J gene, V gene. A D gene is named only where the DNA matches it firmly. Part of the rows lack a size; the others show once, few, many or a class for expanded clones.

cdr3_aa: CASSPGTSSDTQYF
cdr3_nt: TGCGCCAGCAGCCCAGGGACTAGTTCAGATACGCAGTATTTT
clone_size: NA
d_call: TRBD2
j_call: TRBJ2-3
v_call: TRBV5-1

cdr3_aa: CASSLATASGADEQFF
cdr3_nt: TGTGCCAGCAGCTTAGCGACCGCTAGCGGGGCGGATGAGCAGTTCTTC
clone_size: few
d_call: TRBD2
j_call: TRBJ2-1
v_call: TRBV7-6

cdr3_aa: CASSMLRGRGTEAFF
cdr3_nt: TGTGCCAGTAGTATGTTAAGGGGGCGCGGCACTGAAGCTTTCTTT
clone_size: NA
d_call: TRBD1
j_call: TRBJ1-1
v_call: TRBV19

cdr3_aa: CASSSGGFTGELFF
cdr3_nt: TGTGCCAGCAGTTCCGGGGGGTTCACCGGGGAGCTGTTTTTT
clone_size: few
d_call: TRBD2
j_call: TRBJ2-2
v_call: TRBV6-6

cdr3_aa: CASSFWADLATNEKLFF
cdr3_nt: TGTGCCAGCAGCTTCTGGGCAGACCTTGCAACTAATGAAAAACTGTTTTTT
clone_size: NA
d_call: NA
j_call: TRBJ1-4
v_call: TRBV7-8

cdr3_aa: CASSLGGTGTYEQYF
cdr3_nt: TGTGCCAGCAGCTTAGGAGGGACAGGGACTTACGAGCAGTACTTC
clone_size: NA
d_call: TRBD1
j_call: TRBJ2-7
v_call: TRBV13

cdr3_aa: CAWSVGSGGANEQFF
cdr3_nt: TGTGCCTGGAGTGTAGGTAGCGGGGGGGCTAATGAGCAGTTCTTC
clone_size: NA
d_call: TRBD2
j_call: TRBJ2-1
v_call: TRBV30

cdr3_aa: CASSLYLGANEKLFF
cdr3_nt: TGCGCCAGCAGCCTATACTTGGGGGCTAATGAAAAACTGTTTTTT
clone_size: NA
d_call: NA
j_call: TRBJ1-4
v_call: TRBV5-1

cdr3_aa: CASSIQGNEQFF
cdr3_nt: TGTGCCAGCAGTATACAGGGGAATGAGCAGTTCTTC
clone_size: NA
d_call: TRBD1
j_call: TRBJ2-1
v_call: TRBV27

cdr3_aa: CASVAYNEQFF
cdr3_nt: TGTGCCAGCGTGGCCTACAATGAGCAGTTCTTC
clone_size: NA
d_call: NA
j_call: TRBJ2-1
v_call: TRBV25-1

cdr3_aa: CASSQVGGANTEAFF
cdr3_nt: TGCGCCAGCAGCCAAGTTGGAGGGGCGAACACTGAAGCTTTCTTT
clone_size: NA
d_call: NA
j_call: TRBJ1-1
v_call: TRBV4-1

cdr3_aa: CAWSGGGSDTQYF
cdr3_nt: TGTGCCTGGAGTGGGGGGGGCTCGGATACGCAGTATTTT
clone_size: NA
d_call: NA
j_call: TRBJ2-3
v_call: TRBV30

cdr3_aa: CASSRTGRGNTIYF
cdr3_nt: TGTGCCAGCAGTCGGACAGGCAGAGGAAACACCATATATTTT
clone_size: NA
d_call: TRBD1
j_call: TRBJ1-3
v_call: TRBV6-5

cdr3_aa: CASSVGPSPGGDSYEQYF
cdr3_nt: TGTGCCAGCAGCGTAGGTCCATCGCCAGGGGGGGACTCCTACGAGCAGTACTTC
clone_size: NA
d_call: NA
j_call: TRBJ2-7
v_call: TRBV9

cdr3_aa: CASSSGQGMAEKLFF
cdr3_nt: TGTGCCAGCAGCTCGGGACAGGGGATGGCCGAAAAACTGTTTTTT
clone_size: once
d_call: TRBD1
j_call: TRBJ1-4
v_call: TRBV7-9

cdr3_aa: CASSSELSYNSPLHF
cdr3_nt: TGTGCCAGCAGCTCGGAGCTCTCCTATAATTCACCCCTCCACTTT
clone_size: NA
d_call: NA
j_call: TRBJ1-6
v_call: TRBV5-4

cdr3_aa: CAWSGSGAGGYTF
cdr3_nt: TGTGCCTGGAGTGGATCAGGGGCAGGTGGCTACACCTTC
clone_size: once
d_call: NA
j_call: TRBJ1-2
v_call: TRBV30

cdr3_aa: CASSPGTGSSGANVLTF
cdr3_nt: TGCGCCAGCAGCCCCGGGACAGGAAGCTCTGGGGCCAACGTCCTGACTTTC
clone_size: NA
d_call: TRBD1
j_call: TRBJ2-6
v_call: TRBV5-1

cdr3_aa: CASSPGPSGGEEQYF
cdr3_nt: TGCGCCAGCAGCCCCGGGCCTAGCGGGGGAGAAGAGCAGTACTTC
clone_size: NA
d_call: TRBD2
j_call: TRBJ2-7
v_call: TRBV4-3

cdr3_aa: CASSLGGTKAFF
cdr3_nt: TGTGCCAGCAGTTTGGGAGGGACCAAAGCTTTCTTT
clone_size: NA
d_call: NA
j_call: TRBJ1-1
v_call: TRBV12-3/TRBV12-4

cdr3_aa: CASSMRDEQYF
cdr3_nt: TGTGCCAGTAGTATGAGGGACGAGCAGTACTTC
clone_size: NA
d_call: NA
j_call: TRBJ2-7
v_call: TRBV19

cdr3_aa: CASTRTDFPNYGYTF
cdr3_nt: TGTGCCAGCACTCGGACAGACTTCCCGAACTATGGCTACACCTTC
clone_size: NA
d_call: NA
j_call: TRBJ1-2
v_call: TRBV28

cdr3_aa: CASSLKQGAGEKLFF
cdr3_nt: TGTGCCAGCAGCCTGAAACAGGGGGCAGGGGAAAAACTGTTTTTT
clone_size: NA
d_call: TRBD1
j_call: TRBJ1-4
v_call: TRBV5-4

cdr3_aa: CASSHLPGQTYYGYTF
cdr3_nt: TGCGCCAGCAGCCACCTACCGGGACAGACGTACTATGGCTACACCTTC
clone_size: NA
d_call: TRBD1
j_call: TRBJ1-2
v_call: TRBV4-3

cdr3_aa: CASILRGNNEQFF
cdr3_nt: TGTGCCAGCATCCTGAGGGGGAACAATGAGCAGTTCTTC
clone_size: NA
d_call: NA
j_call: TRBJ2-1
v_call: TRBV5-6

cdr3_aa: CASSFGTGELFF
cdr3_nt: TGTGCCAGCAGTTTTGGCACCGGGGAGCTGTTTTTT
clone_size: NA
d_call: NA
j_call: TRBJ2-2
v_call: TRBV12-3/TRBV12-4

cdr3_aa: CASSGLRETGELFF
cdr3_nt: TGTGCCAGTAGTGGGCTCAGGGAGACCGGGGAGCTGTTTTTT
clone_size: NA
d_call: NA
j_call: TRBJ2-2
v_call: TRBV19

cdr3_aa: CASSPAVSTSGKVGEQFF
cdr3_nt: TGTGCCAGTAGCCCCGCCGTTAGCACATCCGGGAAGGTTGGGGAGCAGTTCTTC
clone_size: once
d_call: NA
j_call: TRBJ2-1
v_call: TRBV19

cdr3_aa: CASSPLNTGGGGGYTF
cdr3_nt: TGCGCCAGCAGCCCCCTTAACACAGGGGGCGGTGGAGGCTACACCTTC
clone_size: NA
d_call: TRBD1
j_call: TRBJ1-2
v_call: TRBV5-1

cdr3_aa: CASSLGQLNYGYTF
cdr3_nt: TGTGCCAGCAGCTTAGGACAGCTTAACTATGGCTACACCTTC
clone_size: NA
d_call: NA
j_call: TRBJ1-2
v_call: TRBV13

cdr3_aa: CASSLGGLLNTEAFF
cdr3_nt: TGCGCCAGCAGCTTGGGCGGGTTACTGAACACTGAAGCTTTCTTT
clone_size: NA
d_call: NA
j_call: TRBJ1-1
v_call: TRBV5-1

cdr3_aa: CASSQDPQDGEQYF
cdr3_nt: TGCGCCAGCAGCCAAGATCCACAGGATGGCGAGCAGTACTTC
clone_size: NA
d_call: NA
j_call: TRBJ2-7
v_call: TRBV4-1

cdr3_aa: CASSPSLGGEVTQYF
cdr3_nt: TGTGCCAGCAGCCCCTCTCTAGGGGGGGAGGTTACGCAGTATTTT
clone_size: NA
d_call: NA
j_call: TRBJ2-3
v_call: TRBV4-2

cdr3_aa: CASSFDSGGQETQYF
cdr3_nt: TGTGCCAGCAGCTTTGATAGCGGGGGCCAAGAGACCCAGTACTTC
clone_size: NA
d_call: NA
j_call: TRBJ2-5
v_call: TRBV12-1

cdr3_aa: CASSSDGQGMATEAFF
cdr3_nt: TGCGCCAGCAGCTCGGACGGACAGGGAATGGCCACTGAAGCTTTCTTT
clone_size: NA
d_call: TRBD1
j_call: TRBJ1-1
v_call: TRBV5-1

cdr3_aa: CASSPQGYEQYF
cdr3_nt: TGTGCCAGTAGTCCACAGGGATACGAGCAGTACTTC
clone_size: few
d_call: NA
j_call: TRBJ2-7
v_call: TRBV19

cdr3_aa: CASMRQGHGGAFF
cdr3_nt: TGTGCCAGCATGCGACAGGGGCACGGGGGGGCTTTCTTT
clone_size: NA
d_call: TRBD1
j_call: TRBJ1-1
v_call: TRBV6-6

cdr3_aa: CASSVPGQPGGYTF
cdr3_nt: TGTGCCAGCAGCGTTCCGGGACAGCCAGGCGGCTACACCTTC
clone_size: NA
d_call: TRBD1
j_call: TRBJ1-2
v_call: TRBV6-5

cdr3_aa: CASSTRTTYNSPLHF
cdr3_nt: TGTGCCAGCAGCACCCGAACTACCTATAATTCACCCCTCCACTTT
clone_size: NA
d_call: NA
j_call: TRBJ1-6
v_call: TRBV7-8

cdr3_aa: CASSVALAGGPPSDTQYF
cdr3_nt: TGTGCCAGCAGCGTAGCTCTAGCGGGGGGGCCTCCCTCAGATACGCAGTATTTT
clone_size: NA
d_call: TRBD2
j_call: TRBJ2-3
v_call: TRBV9

cdr3_aa: CASSAQDDGYTF
cdr3_nt: TGTGCCAGCAGTGCACAGGATGATGGCTACACCTTC
clone_size: NA
d_call: NA
j_call: TRBJ1-2
v_call: TRBV6-2/TRBV6-3

cdr3_aa: CASSLKYSYEQYF
cdr3_nt: TGTGCCAGTAGTCTCAAGTACTCCTACGAGCAGTACTTC
clone_size: NA
d_call: NA
j_call: TRBJ2-7
v_call: TRBV19

cdr3_aa: CASSPRTVGGYTF
cdr3_nt: TGTGCCAGCAGCCCTAGGACAGTCGGGGGCTACACCTTC
clone_size: NA
d_call: NA
j_call: TRBJ1-2
v_call: TRBV3-1/TRBV3-2

cdr3_aa: CASSESRGTEAFF
cdr3_nt: TGCGCCAGCAGTGAGTCTCGGGGAACTGAAGCTTTCTTT
clone_size: NA
d_call: NA
j_call: TRBJ1-1
v_call: TRBV10-2

cdr3_aa: CASSMWEGKGNQPQHF
cdr3_nt: TGTGCCAGTAGTATGTGGGAGGGGAAGGGCAATCAGCCCCAGCATTTT
clone_size: NA
d_call: NA
j_call: TRBJ1-5
v_call: TRBV19

cdr3_aa: CASSYSGMNTEAFF
cdr3_nt: TGTGCCAGCAGTTACTCGGGAATGAACACTGAAGCTTTCTTT
clone_size: NA
d_call: NA
j_call: TRBJ1-1
v_call: TRBV6-5

cdr3_aa: CASSPSAPSGGRDGYTF
cdr3_nt: TGTGCCAGCTCACCCAGCGCACCGTCAGGGGGCCGAGATGGCTACACCTTC
clone_size: NA
d_call: TRBD1
j_call: TRBJ1-2
v_call: TRBV18

cdr3_aa: CASSSDRAGNTIYF
cdr3_nt: TGTGCCAGCAGCTCGGACAGGGCTGGAAACACCATATATTTT
clone_size: NA
d_call: TRBD1
j_call: TRBJ1-3
v_call: TRBV7-2

cdr3_aa: CSVEDYGTYEQYF
cdr3_nt: TGCAGCGTTGAAGACTACGGGACCTACGAGCAGTACTTC
clone_size: few
d_call: NA
j_call: TRBJ2-7
v_call: TRBV29-1

cdr3_aa: CATSRDPGEGNIQYF
cdr3_nt: TGTGCCACCAGCAGAGATCCAGGGGAGGGTAACATTCAGTACTTC
clone_size: NA
d_call: NA
j_call: TRBJ2-4
v_call: TRBV15

cdr3_aa: CASSRGGFSYEQYF
cdr3_nt: TGTGCCAGCAGCCGCGGAGGGTTCTCCTACGAGCAGTACTTC
clone_size: once
d_call: NA
j_call: TRBJ2-7
v_call: TRBV3-1/TRBV3-2

cdr3_aa: CASSARPGYSYEQYF
cdr3_nt: TGTGCCAGCAGTGCGCGTCCAGGATACTCCTACGAGCAGTACTTC
clone_size: NA
d_call: NA
j_call: TRBJ2-7
v_call: TRBV9

cdr3_aa: CASSQGQNTGELFF
cdr3_nt: TGTGCCAGCAGCCAGGGACAGAACACCGGGGAGCTGTTTTTT
clone_size: NA
d_call: NA
j_call: TRBJ2-2
v_call: TRBV4-2